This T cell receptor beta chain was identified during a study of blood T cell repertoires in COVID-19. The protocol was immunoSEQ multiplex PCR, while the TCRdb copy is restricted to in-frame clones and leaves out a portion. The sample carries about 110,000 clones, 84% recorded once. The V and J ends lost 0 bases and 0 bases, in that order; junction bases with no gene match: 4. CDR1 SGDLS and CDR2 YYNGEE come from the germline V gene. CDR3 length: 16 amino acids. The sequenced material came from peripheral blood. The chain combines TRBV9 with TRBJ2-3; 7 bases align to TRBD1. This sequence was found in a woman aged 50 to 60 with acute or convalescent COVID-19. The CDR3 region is CASSVGSQGSTDTQYF. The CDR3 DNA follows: TGTGCCAGCAGCGTAGGGTCACAGGGGAGCACAGATACGCAGTATTTT.